This TCR beta chain was profiled in a study of blood T cells in healthy people across ages. A second about 6 to 12 cycle PCR used barcoded and J-beta primers. MiXCR, run by TCRdb on the 5' RACE reads, gives a single entry per CDR3 protein. This table has 1.6 million or so distinct CDR3 sequences, roughly a third appearing once. Germline V CDR1 and CDR2: MNHEY, SVGEGT. This CDR3 contains 16 residues. V was clipped by 0 bases and J by 2 bases; unmatched bases: 6. This sequence originates from a young woman in good health. Material for sequencing was blood. The chain combines TRBV6-2 or TRBV6-3 with TRBJ1-2, with TRBD1 identical over 7 bases. The CDR3: CASSYSFLDRNYGYTF. CDR3 coding DNA: TGTGCCAGCAGTTACTCTTTCTTGGACAGGAACTATGGCTACACCTTC.